The rows below give T cell receptor beta chains drawn from one sample of a study of blood T cell repertoires in COVID-19. Sequenced by immunoSEQ multiplex PCR; TCRdb stores in-frame clones only, minus some. The data hold about 260,000 clones, with around 82% observed a single time. Sequenced material: peripheral blood. Receptors were obtained from a human donor in a cohort sampled during active COVID-19. Both conserved end residues are part of each CDR3. A D gene is named only where the DNA matches it firmly. The listing skips clone size in some rows; elsewhere it reads once, few, many or a size class.

clone size: few
J gene: TRBJ1-5
D gene: -
V gene: TRBV6-5
CDR3 protein: CASSYARGLQPQHF
CDR3 DNA: TGTGCCAGCAGTTACGCCAGGGGTCTTCAGCCCCAGCATTTT

clone size: -
J gene: TRBJ1-2
D gene: -
V gene: TRBV19
CDR3 protein: CASSPDSYYGYTF
CDR3 DNA: TGTGCCAGTAGCCCCGACAGCTATTATGGCTACACCTTC

clone size: -
J gene: TRBJ2-7
D gene: TRBD2
V gene: TRBV11-2
CDR3 protein: CASSLVGSGRGEQYF
CDR3 DNA: TGTGCCAGCAGCTTAGTGGGTAGCGGGAGGGGCGAGCAGTACTTC

clone size: -
J gene: TRBJ2-7
D gene: -
V gene: TRBV5-1
CDR3 protein: CASSLVGGDYEQYF
CDR3 DNA: TGCGCCAGCAGCTTGGTTGGAGGAGACTACGAGCAGTACTTC

clone size: -
J gene: TRBJ2-3
D gene: -
V gene: TRBV27
CDR3 protein: CASSFRGKLVPDTQYF
CDR3 DNA: TGTGCCAGCAGTTTCCGCGGGAAACTAGTCCCAGATACGCAGTATTTT

clone size: -
J gene: TRBJ2-1
D gene: -
V gene: TRBV2
CDR3 protein: CASSDVGREQFF
CDR3 DNA: TGTGCCAGCAGTGATGTGGGGCGCGAGCAGTTCTTC

clone size: -
J gene: TRBJ2-5
D gene: -
V gene: TRBV6-2/TRBV6-3
CDR3 protein: CASSYLGDGETQYF
CDR3 DNA: TGTGCCAGCAGTTACCTGGGCGATGGAGAGACCCAGTACTTC

clone size: -
J gene: TRBJ1-1
D gene: TRBD1
V gene: TRBV6-5
CDR3 protein: CASSSGDRAFF
CDR3 DNA: TGTGCCAGCAGCTCTGGGGACAGGGCTTTCTTT

clone size: -
J gene: TRBJ1-1
D gene: TRBD1
V gene: TRBV5-1
CDR3 protein: CASSRRGDSPNTEAFF
CDR3 DNA: TGCGCCAGCAGTCGGCGCGGGGACAGCCCGAACACTGAAGCTTTCTTT

clone size: -
J gene: TRBJ1-4
D gene: TRBD1
V gene: TRBV3-1/TRBV3-2
CDR3 protein: CASSPRQGGITNEKLFF
CDR3 DNA: TGTGCCAGCAGCCCCCGACAGGGAGGAATTACTAATGAAAAACTGTTTTTT

clone size: few
J gene: TRBJ1-5
D gene: -
V gene: TRBV11-2
CDR3 protein: CASSLGGFNQPQHF
CDR3 DNA: TGTGCCAGCAGCTTAGGGGGCTTCAATCAGCCCCAGCATTTT

clone size: -
J gene: TRBJ2-1
D gene: -
V gene: TRBV11-3
CDR3 protein: CASSENGFEQFF
CDR3 DNA: TGTGCCAGCAGCGAAAACGGTTTTGAGCAGTTCTTC

clone size: -
J gene: TRBJ2-1
D gene: TRBD2
V gene: TRBV7-8
CDR3 protein: CASSLTLILAVGYNEQFF
CDR3 DNA: TGTGCCAGCAGCTTAACCCTGATTCTAGCGGTGGGCTACAATGAGCAGTTCTTC

clone size: -
J gene: TRBJ2-7
D gene: TRBD1
V gene: TRBV7-9
CDR3 protein: CASSTQTGDEQYF
CDR3 DNA: TGTGCCAGCAGCACCCAGACAGGGGACGAGCAGTACTTC

clone size: -
J gene: TRBJ2-7
D gene: -
V gene: TRBV6-5
CDR3 protein: CASSYIRTLTYEQYF
CDR3 DNA: TGTGCCAGCAGTTACATTAGGACTTTGACCTACGAGCAGTACTTC

clone size: once
J gene: TRBJ1-3
D gene: TRBD1
V gene: TRBV18
CDR3 protein: CASSRNSGQFGRSGNTIYF
CDR3 DNA: TGTGCCAGCTCACGAAACTCGGGACAGTTCGGGCGCTCTGGAAACACCATATATTTT

clone size: -
J gene: TRBJ2-7
D gene: -
V gene: TRBV14
CDR3 protein: CASSHTGHGEQYF
CDR3 DNA: TGTGCCAGCAGCCATACAGGGCATGGCGAGCAGTACTTC

clone size: few
J gene: TRBJ2-3
D gene: TRBD2
V gene: TRBV5-1
CDR3 protein: CASSLGTSGGLRADTQYF
CDR3 DNA: TGCGCCAGCAGCTTGGGTACTAGCGGGGGGTTAAGGGCAGATACGCAGTATTTT

clone size: -
J gene: TRBJ2-7
D gene: TRBD2
V gene: TRBV5-1
CDR3 protein: CASSSGGVYEQYF
CDR3 DNA: TGCGCCAGCAGCTCCGGGGGGGTATACGAGCAGTACTTC

clone size: -
J gene: TRBJ2-7
D gene: TRBD1
V gene: TRBV6-5
CDR3 protein: CASSPPGQGGEQYF
CDR3 DNA: TGTGCCAGCAGTCCACCGGGACAGGGGGGAGAGCAGTACTTC

clone size: -
J gene: TRBJ2-1
D gene: TRBD1
V gene: TRBV5-1
CDR3 protein: CASSLDRGGNEQFF
CDR3 DNA: TGCGCCAGCAGCTTAGACAGGGGAGGCAATGAGCAGTTCTTC

clone size: few
J gene: TRBJ2-1
D gene: TRBD2
V gene: TRBV7-6
CDR3 protein: CASSLEASGGWNEQFF
CDR3 DNA: TGTGCCAGCAGCTTAGAAGCTAGCGGGGGGTGGAATGAGCAGTTCTTC

clone size: few
J gene: TRBJ2-7
D gene: TRBD2
V gene: TRBV4-1
CDR3 protein: CASSQVISGTVDEQYF
CDR3 DNA: TGCGCCAGCAGCCAAGTAATCAGCGGGACCGTCGACGAGCAGTACTTC

clone size: -
J gene: TRBJ2-2
D gene: TRBD2
V gene: TRBV11-2
CDR3 protein: CASSFLSGGTGELFF
CDR3 DNA: TGTGCCAGCAGCTTTTTAAGCGGGGGCACCGGGGAGCTGTTTTTT

clone size: once
J gene: TRBJ2-3
D gene: -
V gene: TRBV12-3/TRBV12-4
CDR3 protein: CANQGGATDTQYF
CDR3 DNA: TGTGCCAACCAGGGGGGAGCAACAGATACGCAGTATTTT

clone size: -
J gene: TRBJ1-2
D gene: -
V gene: TRBV11-2
CDR3 protein: CASSRLGGVYGYTF
CDR3 DNA: TGTGCCAGCAGCCGACTCGGGGGGGTCTATGGCTACACCTTC

clone size: -
J gene: TRBJ1-5
D gene: TRBD1
V gene: TRBV4-2
CDR3 protein: CASSPQAIDRGFRSNQPQHF
CDR3 DNA: TGTGCCAGCAGCCCCCAAGCTATAGACAGGGGGTTTAGGAGCAATCAGCCCCAGCATTTT

clone size: -
J gene: TRBJ1-2
D gene: -
V gene: TRBV14
CDR3 protein: CASSQDRVDHGYTF
CDR3 DNA: TGTGCCAGCAGCCAAGATCGGGTAGACCATGGCTACACCTTC

clone size: -
J gene: TRBJ2-7
D gene: TRBD1
V gene: TRBV18
CDR3 protein: CASSLTGGGSYEQYF
CDR3 DNA: TGTGCCAGCTCGCTGACAGGGGGGGGCTCCTACGAGCAGTACTTC

clone size: -
J gene: TRBJ1-5
D gene: TRBD1
V gene: TRBV6-2/TRBV6-3
CDR3 protein: CASSSGQPNQPQHF
CDR3 DNA: TGTGCCAGCAGTTCGGGACAGCCTAATCAGCCCCAGCATTTT

clone size: -
J gene: TRBJ2-1
D gene: TRBD1
V gene: TRBV7-9
CDR3 protein: CASSFSPGTGVLFF
CDR3 DNA: TGTGCCAGCAGCTTTTCCCCTGGGACAGGGGTGCTGTTCTTC

clone size: -
J gene: TRBJ1-5
D gene: TRBD1
V gene: TRBV6-5
CDR3 protein: CASSWGQDSNQPQHF
CDR3 DNA: TGTGCCAGCAGTTGGGGACAGGATAGCAATCAGCCCCAGCATTTT

clone size: -
J gene: TRBJ2-5
D gene: TRBD1
V gene: TRBV11-2
CDR3 protein: CASSRDRGETQYF
CDR3 DNA: TGTGCCAGCAGCCGGGACAGGGGAGAGACCCAGTACTTC

clone size: -
J gene: TRBJ1-2
D gene: TRBD1
V gene: TRBV18
CDR3 protein: CASSLDRGVGYGYTF
CDR3 DNA: TGTGCCAGCTCACTAGACAGGGGAGTAGGATATGGCTACACCTTC

clone size: -
J gene: TRBJ2-1
D gene: TRBD1
V gene: TRBV10-3
CDR3 protein: CAISEPGQGNNEQFF
CDR3 DNA: TGTGCCATCAGTGAACCGGGACAGGGGAACAATGAGCAGTTCTTC

clone size: -
J gene: TRBJ1-4
D gene: TRBD1
V gene: TRBV11-2
CDR3 protein: CASSSLLGQGDEKLFF
CDR3 DNA: TGTGCCAGCAGCTCTCTTCTTGGTCAGGGGGATGAAAAACTGTTTTTT

clone size: -
J gene: TRBJ2-7
D gene: TRBD2
V gene: TRBV13
CDR3 protein: CASSYRPSGRAAYEQYF
CDR3 DNA: TGTGCCAGCAGCTATAGGCCCAGCGGGAGGGCCGCCTACGAGCAGTACTTC

clone size: -
J gene: TRBJ2-1
D gene: -
V gene: TRBV5-4
CDR3 protein: CASSFGPKKAYNEQFF
CDR3 DNA: TGTGCCAGCAGCTTTGGGCCCAAGAAGGCCTACAATGAGCAGTTCTTC

clone size: -
J gene: TRBJ1-1
D gene: -
V gene: TRBV6-1
CDR3 protein: CASSEKSVMNTEAFF
CDR3 DNA: TGTGCCAGCAGTGAAAAATCAGTCATGAACACTGAAGCTTTCTTT

clone size: -
J gene: TRBJ1-1
D gene: TRBD1
V gene: TRBV18
CDR3 protein: CASFPDRNAEAFF
CDR3 DNA: TGTGCCAGCTTTCCGGACAGGAACGCTGAAGCTTTCTTT

clone size: few
J gene: TRBJ2-1
D gene: TRBD2
V gene: TRBV6-1
CDR3 protein: CASSGYRSGRARNEQFF
CDR3 DNA: TGTGCCAGCAGTGGTTACCGTAGCGGGAGGGCCAGGAATGAGCAGTTCTTC

clone size: -
J gene: TRBJ1-1
D gene: TRBD1
V gene: TRBV10-3
CDR3 protein: CAISRQGYDTEAFF
CDR3 DNA: TGTGCCATCAGTAGACAGGGGTATGACACTGAAGCTTTCTTT

clone size: few
J gene: TRBJ1-3
D gene: TRBD1
V gene: TRBV28
CDR3 protein: CASSLSDRVGNTIYF
CDR3 DNA: TGTGCCAGCAGTTTAAGTGACAGGGTTGGAAACACCATATATTTT

clone size: -
J gene: TRBJ2-1
D gene: TRBD2
V gene: TRBV9
CDR3 protein: CASSVEVAGVNKNEQFF
CDR3 DNA: TGTGCCAGCAGCGTAGAGGTAGCGGGGGTAAATAAAAATGAGCAGTTCTTC

clone size: once
J gene: TRBJ2-3
D gene: -
V gene: TRBV12-3/TRBV12-4
CDR3 protein: CASSPFADTQYF
CDR3 DNA: TGTGCCAGCAGCCCATTTGCAGATACGCAGTATTTT